This is a list of T cell receptor beta chains from one sample in a study of cytomegalovirus exposure and HLA in healthy donors. Generated by immunoSEQ multiplex PCR, the TCRdb table keeps only in-frame clones and is missing some. The data contain 220,000 or so clones, more than 65% of them seen just once; the ten biggest clones take up approximately 1.7%. Sequences were obtained from PBMCs. The receptor set was obtained from a woman in her 30s in good health and CMV-seronegative. The CDR3 runs from the conserved cysteine through the conserved F or W. A D gene is named only where the DNA matches it firmly. The size entry is marked missing in some rows and otherwise reads once, few, many or a size class.

>TRBJ1-3|NA|TRBV11-3|NA
TGTGCCAGCAGCTTCAGCGCCTCTGGAAACACCATATATTTT
CASSFSASGNTIYF
>TRBJ2-6|NA|TRBV6-1|few
TGTGCCAGCAGTGAGCCTACTGGGGCCAACGTCCTGACTTTC
CASSEPTGANVLTF
>TRBJ1-1|NA|TRBV28|NA
TGTGCCAGCAGGTCCACAGGCTACACTGAAGCTTTCTTT
CASRSTGYTEAFF
>TRBJ2-7|NA|TRBV11-2|NA
TGTGCCAGCAGCTTAGGGGCCCGCTCCTACGAGCAGTACTTC
CASSLGARSYEQYF
>TRBJ1-2|TRBD1|TRBV5-6|NA
TGTGCCAGCAGCCCCAGGGGGCTCTATGGCTACACCTTC
CASSPRGLYGYTF
>TRBJ2-7|NA|TRBV7-2|NA
TGTGCCAGCAGCCCTTCGAGGAGGGCGGGGAACGAGCAGTACTTC
CASSPSRRAGNEQYF
>TRBJ2-1|NA|TRBV5-6|NA
TGTGCCAGCAGCTCACAGGACCCATCATTTTACAATGAGCAGTTCTTC
CASSSQDPSFYNEQFF
>TRBJ1-2|NA|TRBV4-1|NA
TGCGCCAGCAGCCAAGCCAGGGGCTATGGCTACACCTTC
CASSQARGYGYTF
>TRBJ2-1|TRBD2|TRBV7-3|NA
TGTGCCAGCAGCTTAGAGGCGGGAGGGGTACGGCAGCAGTTCTTC
CASSLEAGGVRQQFF
>TRBJ1-5|TRBD1|TRBV19|NA
TGTGCCAGTAGTGTCCCCGACAGGGTTAGGAATCAGCCCCAGCATTTT
CASSVPDRVRNQPQHF
>TRBJ2-7|TRBD2|TRBV6-5|NA
TGTGCCAGCAGTTTTACTAGCGGGCCCTACGAGCAGTACTTC
CASSFTSGPYEQYF
>TRBJ1-1|NA|TRBV6-5|few
TGTGCCAGCATCCGGGTCGGTCTCACTGAAGCTTTCTTT
CASIRVGLTEAFF
>TRBJ1-2|TRBD1|TRBV19|NA
TGTGCCAGTAGTCAACAGGGGGCGATTCATGGCTACACCTTC
CASSQQGAIHGYTF
>TRBJ2-5|NA|TRBV7-9|once
TGTGCCAGCAGCTTTGGGGGGAACCCCGATGAGCAGTACTTC
CASSFGGNPDEQYF
>TRBJ2-1|TRBD2|TRBV4-1|NA
TGCGCCATCAGCCAAGGGGTCCTGGCGGGAGGGACCTACAATGAGCAGTTCTTC
CAISQGVLAGGTYNEQFF
>TRBJ1-2|NA|TRBV6-1|NA
TGTGCCAGCCTATCGGTCGGCTACACCTTC
CASLSVGYTF
>TRBJ1-3|NA|TRBV15|NA
TGTGCCACCAGCAGTACAGGGTACTCTGGAAACACCATATATTTT
CATSSTGYSGNTIYF
>TRBJ1-5|NA|TRBV6-6|few
TGTGCCAGCAGTTTCACCCAGAATCAGCCCCAGCATTTT
CASSFTQNQPQHF
>TRBJ2-1|NA|TRBV4-1|NA
TGCGCCAGCAGCCAAGCAGCGGATGAGCAGTTCTTC
CASSQAADEQFF
>TRBJ2-1|TRBD2|TRBV2|NA
TGTGCCAGCAGTGAACGGATTAGGGGAGGACTAGCGGGGGGAAGCTCCTACAATGAGCAGTTCTTC
CASSERIRGGLAGGSSYNEQFF
>TRBJ2-3|NA|TRBV5-6|NA
TGTGCCAGCAGCTTGGTGGAGGGGCCAGATACGCAGTATTTT
CASSLVEGPDTQYF
>TRBJ2-7|NA|TRBV7-3|few
TGTGCCAGCAGCTTAGGGTCGAGTGGAGTCTACGAGCAGTACTTC
CASSLGSSGVYEQYF
>TRBJ1-1|NA|TRBV7-9|NA
TGTGCCAGCAGCTCCCGGGACAACCATATTGAAGCTTTCTTT
CASSSRDNHIEAFF
>TRBJ1-1|NA|TRBV18|NA
TGTGCCAGCACAAACACAGGGCGGGACACTGAAGCTTTCTTT
CASTNTGRDTEAFF
>TRBJ1-3|TRBD1|TRBV5-5|few
TGTGCCAGCAGCTTGCATGACAGGGGCTCTGGAAACACCATATATTTT
CASSLHDRGSGNTIYF
>TRBJ1-1|TRBD1|TRBV7-3|NA
TGTGCCAGCAGCTTCGGCCCTCCGGGACAGCGTCATTCTGAAGCTTTCTTT
CASSFGPPGQRHSEAFF
>TRBJ2-1|TRBD2|TRBV4-2|NA
TGTGCCAGCAGCCAGAATAGCGGGGGGGATTACAATGAGCAGTTCTTC
CASSQNSGGDYNEQFF
>TRBJ2-7|TRBD1|TRBV7-9|once
TGTGCCAGCAGCTCCCGACAGGGCGCGACCTTCTACGAGCAGTACTTC
CASSSRQGATFYEQYF
>TRBJ1-1|NA|TRBV2|NA
TGTGCCAGCACCTGGGGCCGGGTGAACACTGAAGCTTTCTTT
CASTWGRVNTEAFF
>TRBJ2-7|NA|TRBV9|NA
TGTGCCAATCACTACGAGCAGTACTTC
CANHYEQYF
>TRBJ1-1|TRBD1|TRBV6-5|NA
TGTGCCAGCAGGGAGGGACAGGGGGTCACTGAAGCTTTCTTT
CASREGQGVTEAFF
>TRBJ2-1|TRBD2|TRBV7-2|once
TGTGCCAGCAGCATGGGACTAGCGGGAGGGCCTTTAATTGAGCAGTTCTTC
CASSMGLAGGPLIEQFF
>TRBJ1-2|NA|TRBV5-1|few
TGCGCCAGCAGCCTTAGTTTAAACTATGGCTACACCTTC
CASSLSLNYGYTF
>TRBJ2-5|NA|TRBV5-1|NA
TGCGCCAGCAGCTCGGAGTTGGAGACCCAGTACTTC
CASSSELETQYF
>TRBJ1-4|NA|TRBV7-2|NA
TGTGCCAGCAGCTTAGTTCGGGAGGAAAAACTGTTTTTT
CASSLVREEKLFF
>TRBJ2-7|NA|TRBV2|NA
TGTGCCAGCAGTCGCGGACTGAACTACGAGCAGTACTTC
CASSRGLNYEQYF
>TRBJ1-1|NA|TRBV29-1|NA
TGCAGCGTTGAAGATGCTGAAGGGGTCGACACTGAAGCTTTCTTT
CSVEDAEGVDTEAFF
>TRBJ2-7|TRBD2|TRBV9|NA
TGTGCCAGCAGCCTCACTAGCGGGAGTACCCACGAGCAGTACTTC
CASSLTSGSTHEQYF
>TRBJ2-1|NA|TRBV5-4|NA
TGTGCCAGCAGCTTGGAACTAGTTAACGATGAGCAGTTCTTC
CASSLELVNDEQFF
>TRBJ2-2|NA|TRBV6-1|NA
TGTGCCAGCAGTTATGTAGGGGGAGCGGGGGAGCTGTTTTTT
CASSYVGGAGELFF